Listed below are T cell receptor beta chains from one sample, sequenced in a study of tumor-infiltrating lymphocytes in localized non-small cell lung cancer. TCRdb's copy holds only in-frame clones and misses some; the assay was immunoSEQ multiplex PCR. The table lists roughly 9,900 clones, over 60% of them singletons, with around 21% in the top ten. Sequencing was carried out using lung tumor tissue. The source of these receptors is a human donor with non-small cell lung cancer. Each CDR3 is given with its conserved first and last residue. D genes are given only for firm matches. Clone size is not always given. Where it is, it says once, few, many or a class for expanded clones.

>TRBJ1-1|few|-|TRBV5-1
TGCGCCAGCAGCTTGTACAGGCACATGAACACTGAAGCTTTCTTT
CASSLYRHMNTEAFF
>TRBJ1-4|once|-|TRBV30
TGTGCCTGGAGCCACTGGGGCAGGGGAGGCGAAAAACTGTTTTTT
CAWSHWGRGGEKLFF
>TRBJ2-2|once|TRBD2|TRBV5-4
TGTGCCAGCAGCGGCCTGACTAGCAGTAACACCGGGGAGCTGTTTTTT
CASSGLTSSNTGELFF
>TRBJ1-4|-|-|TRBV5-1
TGCGCCAGCAGCTTGTATAGGAGCAGCGATGAAAAACTGTTTTTT
CASSLYRSSDEKLFF
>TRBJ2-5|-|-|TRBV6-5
TGTGCCAGCTCAAAGGGTAGCCAGACCCAGTACTTC
CASSKGSQTQYF
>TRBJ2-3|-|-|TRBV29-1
TGCAGCTTTTCTCCAGGGAGTAGCACAGATACGCAGTATTTT
CSFSPGSSTDTQYF
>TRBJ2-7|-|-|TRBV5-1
TGCGCCAGCAGCTCCCGGGCTCAGTCCGGGTCCTACGAGCAGTACTTC
CASSSRAQSGSYEQYF
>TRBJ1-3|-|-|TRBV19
TGTGCCAGTAGTATCCTGGCGGACTCTGGAAACACCATATATTTT
CASSILADSGNTIYF
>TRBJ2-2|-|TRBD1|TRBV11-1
TGTGCCAGCAGCCAGGACAGGGGGGAGAAGAAGCTGTTTTTT
CASSQDRGEKKLFF
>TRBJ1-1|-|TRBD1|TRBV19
TGTGCCAGTAGCCCGGGACAGGGGTGGACTGAAGCTTTCTTT
CASSPGQGWTEAFF
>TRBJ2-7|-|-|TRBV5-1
TGCGCCAGCAGCCCTAACAGAGCCTACGAGCAGTACTTC
CASSPNRAYEQYF
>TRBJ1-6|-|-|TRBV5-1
TGCGCCAGCAGGGATTCGTCAGACTCACCCCTCCACTTT
CASRDSSDSPLHF
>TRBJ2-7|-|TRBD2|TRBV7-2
TGTGCCAGCAGCTTTAGCGGGGCGCTTACGGAGCAGTACTTC
CASSFSGALTEQYF
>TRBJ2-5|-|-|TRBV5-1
TGCGCCAGCAGCTTGGAGGGTCACCTCCAAGAGACCCAGTACTTC
CASSLEGHLQETQYF
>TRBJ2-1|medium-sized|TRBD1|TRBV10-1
TGCGCCAGCAGTGAAGGGGGCTTGGGGAGAAGCTCCTACAATGAGCAGTTCTTC
CASSEGGLGRSSYNEQFF
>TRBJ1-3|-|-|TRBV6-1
TGTGCCAGCAGTACGGGACACTTCTCTGGAAACACCATATATTTT
CASSTGHFSGNTIYF
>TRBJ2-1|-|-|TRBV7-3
TGTGCCAGCAGCTTAACGGGGGGCCCTGGCAATGAGCAGTTCTTC
CASSLTGGPGNEQFF
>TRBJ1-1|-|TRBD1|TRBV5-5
TGTGCCAGCAGCTTAACCGGACAGGTCACCGCAGGGATGGCTTTCTTT
CASSLTGQVTAGMAFF
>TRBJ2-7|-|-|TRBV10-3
TGTGCCATCAGTGAGTCGTGGACAGAAAACTACGAGCAGTACTTC
CAISESWTENYEQYF
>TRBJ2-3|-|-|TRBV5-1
TGCGCCAGTGCTGAGGGGACTCCGCAACGGAGTACGCAGTATTTT
CASAEGTPQRSTQYF
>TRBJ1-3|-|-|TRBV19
TGTGCCAGTACCCGCTCGGGGGCGCGGGGAAACACCATATATTTT
CASTRSGARGNTIYF
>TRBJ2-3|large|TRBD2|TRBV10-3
TGTGCCACGGGGGGACGAACAACTGGGGATACGCAGTATTTT
CATGGRTTGDTQYF
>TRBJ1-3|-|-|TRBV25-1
TGTGCCAGCAGTGATACAGGCGGACCCTCTGGAAACACCATATATTTT
CASSDTGGPSGNTIYF
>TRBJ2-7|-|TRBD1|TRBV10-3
TGTGCCATCAGTCGGGACAGGGAAAACTACGAGCAGTACTTC
CAISRDRENYEQYF
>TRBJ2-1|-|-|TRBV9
TGTGCCAGCAGCGTAGTCGGCGGCTCCTACAATGAGCAGTTCTTC
CASSVVGGSYNEQFF
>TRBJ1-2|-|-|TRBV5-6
TGTGCCAGCAGCCGGCCTGGGGGGAATGGCTACACCTTC
CASSRPGGNGYTF
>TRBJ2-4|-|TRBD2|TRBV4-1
TGCGCCAGCAGCCAGGAGATGGGGTTTCGGACTAGCGTTGACATTCAGTACTTC
CASSQEMGFRTSVDIQYF
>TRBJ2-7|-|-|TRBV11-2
TGTGCCAGCAGCCTTGGGCCGGATATAGGCGAGCAGTACTTC
CASSLGPDIGEQYF
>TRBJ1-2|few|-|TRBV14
TGTGCCAGCAGCCAACGGGCGGGAGGTCAATACGGCTACACCTTC
CASSQRAGGQYGYTF
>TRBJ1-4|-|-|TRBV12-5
TGTGCTAGTGCCTCACCGTCAGGAGGTGGCCGTGAAAAACTGTTTTTT
CASASPSGGGREKLFF
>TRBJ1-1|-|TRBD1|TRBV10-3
TGTGCCATCAGGCCGACAGGGGACACTGAAGCTTTCTTT
CAIRPTGDTEAFF
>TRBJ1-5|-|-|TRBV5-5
TGTGCCAGCAGCTTGGACGCGGTCCATCAGCCCCAGCATTTT
CASSLDAVHQPQHF
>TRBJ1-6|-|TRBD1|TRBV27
TGTGCCAGCAGTGCCCACAGAGCGGCAGGGGGAACCGCGGCATCACCCCTCCACTTT
CASSAHRAAGGTAASPLHF
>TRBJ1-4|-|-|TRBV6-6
TGTGCCAGCAGTTACTCGCCGCGACAGGCTAATGAAAAACTGTTTTTT
CASSYSPRQANEKLFF
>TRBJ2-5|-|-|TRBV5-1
TGCGCCAGCAGAATTTCAGCAGGGGAGGGAGAGACCCAGTACTTC
CASRISAGEGETQYF
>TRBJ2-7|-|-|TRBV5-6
TGTGCCAGCAGCTTGGTGGAGGAATTTGCCTACGAGCAGTACTTC
CASSLVEEFAYEQYF
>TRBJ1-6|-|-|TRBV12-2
TGTGCAAGTCGCTCCAGACCGGCGTGGGGTAATTCACCCCTCCACTTT
CASRSRPAWGNSPLHF
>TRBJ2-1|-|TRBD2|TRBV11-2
TGTGCCAGCAGCCGCACCGTTACTAGCGGGGGTCTCGACAATGAGCAGTTCTTC
CASSRTVTSGGLDNEQFF
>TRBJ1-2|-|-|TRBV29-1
TGCAGCGTCCCAAGAAGAGGGCAATATGGCTACACCTTC
CSVPRRGQYGYTF
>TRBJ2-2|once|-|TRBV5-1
TGCGCCAGCAGCTTGGAGTGGGCCGGGGAGCTGTTTTTT
CASSLEWAGELFF
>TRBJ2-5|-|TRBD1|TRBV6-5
TGTGCCAGCAGTCGATGGGACAGCCACCAAGAGACCCAGTACTTC
CASSRWDSHQETQYF
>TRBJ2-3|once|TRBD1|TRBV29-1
TGCAGCGTTGACGACGACAGGGGAACGGATACGCAGTATTTT
CSVDDDRGTDTQYF
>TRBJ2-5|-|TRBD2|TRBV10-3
TGTGCCATCAGTGCCACTAGCGGGGGGGAGACCCAGTACTTC
CAISATSGGETQYF
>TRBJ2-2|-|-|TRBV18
TGTGCCAGCTCACCCCAGGCCCGTGGCGCCGGGGAGCTGTTTTTT
CASSPQARGAGELFF
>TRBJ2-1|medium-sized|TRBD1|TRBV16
TGTGCCAGCAGCCAATACAGGGGACACAATGAGCAGTTCTTC
CASSQYRGHNEQFF
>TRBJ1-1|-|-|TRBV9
TGTGCCAGCAGCCCACTTGACAGCAGAGCTTTCTTT
CASSPLDSRAFF
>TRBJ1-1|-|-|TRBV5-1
TGCGCCAGCAGCACCTCGACAGTGAACACTGAAGCTTTCTTT
CASSTSTVNTEAFF
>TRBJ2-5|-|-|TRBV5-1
TGCGCCAGCAGCTTGGGTCTGGGGGCGAAGACCCAGTACTTC
CASSLGLGAKTQYF
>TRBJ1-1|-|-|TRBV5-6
TGTGCCAGCAGCTTGTTAGGGGACCCGATCTTGAACACTGAAGCTTTCTTT
CASSLLGDPILNTEAFF
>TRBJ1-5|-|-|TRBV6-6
TGTGCCATCGGAGGGGTTATGCAACCCCAGCATTTT
CAIGGVMQPQHF
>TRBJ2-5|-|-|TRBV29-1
TGCAGCGTTACACTTACCGGCACCTCCCAAGAGACCCAGTACTTC
CSVTLTGTSQETQYF
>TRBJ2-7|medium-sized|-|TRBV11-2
TGTGCCAGCAGCCCCCTGGCAGGGTCGTTTATCGCGCAGTACTTC
CASSPLAGSFIAQYF
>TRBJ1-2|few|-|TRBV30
TGTGCCTGGAACCCCCCAGGGACGGTTAACTATGGCTACACCTTC
CAWNPPGTVNYGYTF